This TCR beta chain came from a study of tissue T cells after allogeneic stem cell transplantation. Findings of the study overall: In patients and mice, blood and spleen missed much of tissue repertoire. TCR repertoires tracked anatomic similarity, regardless of disease or transplant status. Some tissue clones might be persisting host cells; their alloreactivity or antigen specificity was not determined.

CDR3 sequences, V/J genes, frequencies and template counts came from survey-depth TCRbeta sequencing. Clones were read by immunoSEQ multiplex PCR, and TCRdb kept only the in-frame ones, dropping some. The sample carries about 48,000 clones, approximately 73% recorded once. Note on this clone: The target antigen is unknown. Genes and germline are mouse. From the germline J gene comes the end of the CDR3, since the read stops 1 residue before it.

The V gene's germline CDR1 is NNHNN and CDR2 SYGAGS (reference sequence). V lost 1 base and J 1 base, leaving 5 bases between the germline ends. The CDR3 has 14 residues. Sequenced: sorted cells pooled from one or two spleens. The V call is TRBV13-2, the J call TRBJ2-2; maybe TRBD1 (5 bases). The sequence was collected from a pool of C57BL/6 mice in good health. The part of the CDR3 DNA that was read is TGTGCCAGCGGTGATAGGGGAAACACCGGGCAGCTCTAC. Translating gives CASGDRGNTGQLY. The CDR3 in full is CASGDRGNTGQLYF.